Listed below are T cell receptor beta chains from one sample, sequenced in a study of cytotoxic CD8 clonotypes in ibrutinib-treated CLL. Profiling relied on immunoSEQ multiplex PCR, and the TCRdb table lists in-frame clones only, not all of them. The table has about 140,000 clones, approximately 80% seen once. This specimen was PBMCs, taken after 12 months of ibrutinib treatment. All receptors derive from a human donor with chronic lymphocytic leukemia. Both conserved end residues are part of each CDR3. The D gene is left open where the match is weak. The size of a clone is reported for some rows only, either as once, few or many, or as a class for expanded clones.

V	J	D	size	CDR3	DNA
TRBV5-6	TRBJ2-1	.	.	CAETGKIYNEQFF	TGTGCCGAAACGGGGAAAATCTACAATGAGCAGTTCTTC
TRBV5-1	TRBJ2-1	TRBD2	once	CASSRTSGEYNEQFF	TGCGCCAGTAGCCGGACTAGCGGAGAGTACAATGAGCAGTTCTTC
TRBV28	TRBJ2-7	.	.	CASSPGDRNVYEQYF	TGTGCCAGCAGTCCTGGGGACCGAAACGTCTACGAGCAGTACTTC
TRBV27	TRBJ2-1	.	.	CASSSSSYNEQFF	TGTGCCAGCAGTTCGAGCTCCTACAATGAGCAGTTCTTC
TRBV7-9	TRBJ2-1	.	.	CASTGRVSYNEQFF	TGTGCCAGCACCGGACGGGTATCCTACAATGAGCAGTTCTTC
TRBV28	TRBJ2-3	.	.	CASSFGGTQYF	TGTGCCAGCAGTTTCGGCGGAACGCAGTATTTT
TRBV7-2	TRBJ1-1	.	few	CASSSPAGAATEAFF	TGTGCCAGCAGCTCCCCGGCGGGGGCGGCCACTGAAGCTTTCTTT
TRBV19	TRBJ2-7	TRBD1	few	CASSPNPGTGGGDSIF	TGTGCCAGTAGCCCAAATCCCGGGACAGGGGGCGGGGACTCTATCTTC
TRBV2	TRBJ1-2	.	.	CASSDLTDRGYTF	TGTGCCAGCAGTGATTTGACAGATCGAGGCTACACCTTC
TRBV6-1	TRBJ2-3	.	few	CASSEGPGPTDTQYF	TGTGCCAGCAGTGAGGGACCGGGACCCACAGATACGCAGTATTTT
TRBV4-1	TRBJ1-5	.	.	CASSQDPSNQPQHF	TGCGCCAGCAGCCAAGATCCCAGCAATCAGCCCCAGCATTTT
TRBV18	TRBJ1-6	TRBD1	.	CASSQDRGRASPLHF	TGTGCCAGCTCACAGGACAGGGGGCGAGCTTCACCCCTCCACTTT
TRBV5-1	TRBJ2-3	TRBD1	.	CASKGAGAPSDTQYF	TGCGCCAGCAAGGGGGCAGGGGCCCCCTCAGATACGCAGTATTTT
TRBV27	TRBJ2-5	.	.	CASSSMVRETQYF	TGTGCCAGCAGTTCCATGGTGCGGGAGACCCAGTACTTC
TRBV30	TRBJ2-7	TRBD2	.	CAWTRTSGSYEQYF	TGTGCCTGGACTAGGACTAGCGGGAGCTACGAGCAGTACTTC
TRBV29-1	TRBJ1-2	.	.	CSVEKAGSWNTF	TGCAGCGTTGAAAAGGCAGGTTCTTGGAACACCTTC
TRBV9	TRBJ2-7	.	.	CASSVGGFYEQYF	TGTGCCAGCAGCGTAGGAGGGTTCTACGAGCAGTACTTC